The 14 T cell receptor beta chains reported below all come from one sample, sequenced in a study of control samples from healthy donors and cancer patients. Profiled with immunoSEQ multiplex PCR; TCRdb holds only in-frame clones, not every one. The sample shows 140,000 or so clones, just under 95% of them seen only once. Sequenced input: PBMCs. The source of these receptors is a man aged 60-69 years with colorectal cancer.

The gene calls are TRBV18 and TRBJ2-7; unclear D gene. The V gene's germline CDR1 is KGHSH and CDR2 LQKENI. The length of the CDR3 is 14 residues. V lost 2 bases, J lost 3 bases, and 11 bases lay in between. CDR3 nucleotide sequence: TGTGCCAGCTCACCAACCCAGCATCTCTACGAGCAGTACTTC. This sequence encodes CASSPTQHLYEQYF. The full variable domain, with the rest looked up from reference TRBV18 and TRBJ2-7, is NAGVMQNPRHLVRRRGQEARLRCSPMKGHSHVYWYRQLPEEGLKFMVYLQKENIIDESGMPKERFSAEFPKEGPSILRIQQVVRGDSAAYFCASSPTQHLYEQYFGPGTRLTVT.

A note on this clone: Because it lacks the conserved phenylalanine or tryptophan at the end, this CDR3 is likely a read error. No DNA is shown, since the ends of the CDR3 on it are uncertain; the CDR3 is the one TCRdb lists. V and J are TRBV3-1 (or the pseudogene TRBV3-2) and TRBJ1-1; the table's D call of TRBD1 was not tested on the DNA. Germline CDR1 is LGHDT and CDR2 is YNNKEL (reference sequence). Counting both end residues, the CDR3 totals 9 amino acids. The CDR3 sequence: CANATSVHL.

V is TRBV4-3 and J is TRBJ2-1, with 7 positions matching TRBD1. The CDR3 is made up of 12 amino acids. The germline gives CDR1 LGHNA, CDR2 YSLEER. V trimming: 4 bases; J trimming: 13 bases; junction bases outside the gene matches: 7. The CDR3 loop reads CASSLRQGDQFF. In DNA form, the CDR3 reads TGCGCCAGCAGCCTCCGACAGGGAGATCAGTTCTTC.

The chain uses TRBV12-3 or TRBV12-4 and TRBJ1-4; TRBD1 matches 7 bases. The CDR3 runs 13 residues. With V trimmed by 6 bases and J by 8 bases, 6 bases remained unmatched. The CDR3 region has the DNA TGTGCCAGCAGACCGACAGGGATGGAAAAACTGTTTTTT. This codes for CASRPTGMEKLFF.

The rearrangement uses TRBV19 and TRBJ2-1, with 8 bases identical to TRBD1. The CDR3 length is 14 residues. From germline, CDR1 is LNHDA and CDR2 SQIVND (reference sequence). V lost 6 bases to trimming and J lost 6 bases; unmatched junction nucleotides: 7. CDR3 bases: TGTGCCAGTAGCTCCTTCGGACAGGGCAATGAGCAGTTCTTC. Translated, it gives CASSSFGQGNEQFF.

DNA of the CDR3: TGTGCCAGTAGTATCACCTGGGACACAAGGGGCACCGGGGAGCTGTTTTTT. It is translated as CASSITWDTRGTGELFF. The chain combines TRBV19 with TRBJ2-2, with D possibly TRBD1 on 6 matching bases. The V gene's germline CDR1 is LNHDA and CDR2 SQIVND (reference sequence). The ends were cut back, 3 bases at V and 4 bases at J, with 18 bases in the middle. This CDR3 comprises 17 residues.

This clone was seen a few times. V usage is TRBV30 and J usage is TRBJ1-5; TRBD1 matches at 7 bases. The V gene end was trimmed by 4 bases and the J gene end by 7 bases; junction bases not matched to a gene: 7. This CDR3 is 13 amino acids long. CDR1 is GTSNPN and CDR2 is SVGIG in the germline V gene (reference sequence). CDR3 nucleotides: TGTGCCTGGACCCACACAGGGGACCAGCCCCAGCATTTT. It specifies CAWTHTGDQPQHF.

DNA for the CDR3: TGTGCCAGCAGCTTTAGAGGTTCCTATAATTCACCCCTCCACTTT. The encoded protein is CASSFRGSYNSPLHF. The chain combines TRBV7-9 with TRBJ1-6; no reliable D call. This CDR3 comprises 15 residues. CDR1 and CDR2 (germline): SEHNR, FQNEAQ (reference sequence). V was cut by 3 bases and J by 1 base, with 7 bases left in between.

The chain has TRBV13 and TRBJ2-2, with 13 bases identical to TRBD2. CDR3 length equals 16 residues. Germline V gene lookup returns CDR1 PRHDT and CDR2 FYEKMQ (reference sequence). The V and J ends lost 4 bases and 6 bases, in that order; junction bases with no gene match: 5. This CDR3 reads CASSSRGLAGAGELFF. Here the CDR3 DNA reads TGTGCCAGCAGCTCCCGCGGACTAGCGGGGGCCGGGGAGCTGTTTTTT.

The V gene is TRBV2, the J gene TRBJ1-5; D is perhaps TRBD1 (6 bases). Trimming took off 8 bases at V and 7 bases at J, with 21 bases between the two ends. Germline V CDR1 and CDR2: SNHLY, FYNNEI. CDR3 length equals 15 residues. The CDR3 region has the DNA TGTGCCAGCTGGGGCGGGACTGGGGGCGGGCAGCCCCAGCATTTT. Translated: CASWGGTGGGQPQHF.

V is TRBV29-1 and J is TRBJ1-2; D is unclear. Germline CDR1 is SQVTM and CDR2 is ANQGSEA. V was cut by 7 bases and J by 5 bases, with 17 bases left in between. The CDR3 loop spans 13 amino acids. CDR3 nucleotide sequence: TGCAGCGATTCACCGGGGTTGAGTTATGGCTACACCTTC. This sequence encodes CSDSPGLSYGYTF.

The chain links TRBV13 to TRBJ1-5; D gene ambiguous. This CDR3 is 13 amino acids long. V was cut by 0 bases and J by 8 bases, with 8 bases left in between. From germline, CDR1 is PRHDT and CDR2 FYEKMQ (reference sequence). CDR3 sequence reads: CASSLGREKPQHF. In nucleotides, the CDR3 is TGTGCCAGCAGCTTAGGCCGGGAAAAGCCCCAGCATTTT.

This rearrangement joins TRBV5-4 to TRBJ1-4; maybe TRBD1 (5 bases). Trimming took 4 bases from V and 5 from J, leaving 12 bases between them. This CDR3 contains 14 residues. Looked up from germline, CDR1 is SGHNT and CDR2 is YYREEE (reference sequence). This CDR3 reads CASSPGRDNEKLFF. As DNA, the CDR3 is TGTGCCAGCAGCCCGGGCAGGGACAATGAAAAACTGTTTTTT.

The chain links TRBV5-4 to TRBJ2-1, with 11 bases aligning to TRBD1. Unmatched junction bases numbered 3, after V lost 4 bases and J lost 3 bases. CDR1 and CDR2 (germline): SGHNT, YYREEE (reference sequence). The CDR3 has 15 residues. CDR3 nucleotide sequence: TGTGCCAGCAGCCAGGGACAGGGGGACTACAATGAGCAGTTCTTC. It yields the protein CASSQGQGDYNEQFF.